A single sample gave rise to the 21 T cell receptor beta chains below, sequenced in a study of T-cell memory formation after mild COVID-19. Each CDR3 protein is one row after TCRdb ran MiXCR on the 5' RACE reads. The repertoire holds approximately 300,000 distinct CDR3 sequences, with about 15% as singletons. The source material was PBMCs or a T cell subset sorted from them (not recorded which). The receptors were gathered from a man aged 18 to 29 who had mild COVID-19 (a few samples of this study predate the infection). Cell type and time point are not known.

The chain is built from TRBV5-4 and TRBJ2-3, with TRBD1 identical over 10 bases. J gave up 5 bases and V 0 bases, and 6 bases lay outside the gene matches. Germline V gene lookup returns CDR1 SGHNT and CDR2 YYREEE (reference sequence). The CDR3 is 16 residues long. CDR3 nucleotide sequence: TGTGCCAGCAGCTTGGCCGGGACAGGGGCCCGAGATACGCAGTATTTT. It translates to CASSLAGTGARDTQYF.

This chain links TRBV6-5 with TRBJ2-7; TRBD1 matches at 7 bases. This CDR3 region has 11 residues. Trimming cost V 8 bases and J 2 bases; bases outside gene matches: 0. Germline CDR1 MNHEY, CDR2 SVGAGI. CDR3 nucleotide sequence: TGTGCCAGCGGGACAGCCTACGAGCAGTACTTC. Translated: CASGTAYEQYF.

This clonotype has just a few counts. The chain couples TRBV2 to TRBJ2-1; 8 bases align to TRBD1. There are 13 residues in the CDR3. Germline V lookup: CDR1 SNHLY, CDR2 FYNNEI. V trimming: 1 base; J trimming: 11 bases; junction bases outside the gene matches: 4. CDR3 protein: CASSEGTGSKQFF. The CDR3, as DNA: TGTGCCAGCAGTGAAGGGACAGGGTCCAAGCAGTTCTTC. Together with reference TRBV2 and TRBJ2-1, the CDR3 gives the full variable domain: EPEVTQTPSHQVTQMGQEVILRCVPISNHLYFYWYRQILGQKVEFLVSFYNNEISEKSEIFDDQFSVERPDGSNFTLKIRSTKLEDSAMYFCASSEGTGSKQFFGPGTRLTVL.

This clonotype has just one count. An end of the junction does not agree with germline; a read error may underlie this. The V call is TRBV11-1, the J call TRBJ2-1; D might be TRBD1 (6 bases). Germline V gives CDR1 SGHAT, CDR2 FQDESV (reference sequence). The CDR3 consists of 15 residues. DNA of the CDR3: TGTGCCAGCAGCTTAGGAGTACAGGGCCGCAATGAGCGGTTCTTC. This translates into CASSLGVQGRNERFF.

This clonotype was seen only a few times. As DNA, the CDR3 is TGCAGTGCTAGAGTGGCTAGGGGCAACAATGAGCAGTTCTTC. This gives the protein CSARVARGNNEQFF. The chain uses TRBV20-1 and TRBJ2-1; maybe TRBD1 (5 bases). Looked up from germline, CDR1 is DFQATT and CDR2 is SNEGSKA (reference sequence). The CDR3 is made up of 14 amino acids. Trimming stripped 1 base from V and 5 bases from J, with 12 bases between.

The chain employs TRBV20-1 and TRBJ2-2; D unclear. This CDR3 region has 14 residues. Germline CDR1 reads DFQATT; CDR2 reads SNEGSKA (reference sequence). V was trimmed by 4 bases and J by 1 base, leaving 10 bases between them. The CDR3 DNA reads as TGCAGTGCTACTAGGGCAGAGAACACCGGGGAGCTGTTTTTT. Protein sequence: CSATRAENTGELFF.

This clonotype was detected a few times. V usage is TRBV27 and J usage is TRBJ2-5; TRBD2 agrees at 10 bases. CDR1 and CDR2 (germline): MNHEY, SMNVEV (reference sequence). After removal of 2 bases from V and 2 bases from J, the junction contained 8 bases not matched to a gene. The CDR3 consists of 17 residues. CDR3 in DNA: TGTGCCAGCAGTTTAAGGGCTAGCGGGGGCGTTCAAGAGACCCAGTACTTC. As protein: CASSLRASGGVQETQYF.

This clonotype was recorded a few times. The chain joins TRBV12-3 or TRBV12-4 to TRBJ1-2, with D perhaps TRBD1 (6 bases). The CDR3 length is 13 residues. V shed 2 bases and J shed 8 bases, with 12 bases lying between them. The CDR3: CASSLLSGDGYTF. The CDR3 DNA reads as TGTGCCAGCAGTTTACTGTCAGGGGACGGCTACACCTTC.

This clonotype was detected a few times. The CDR3 sequence is CASSETGSSNQPQHF. The DNA for the CDR3 is TGTGCCAGCAGCGAGACAGGGAGTAGCAATCAGCCCCAGCATTTT. V usage is TRBV9 and J usage is TRBJ1-5; TRBD1 matches at 7 bases. The CDR3 has 15 amino acids. Germline CDR1 reads SGDLS; CDR2 reads YYNGEE. V was pared by 3 bases and J by 0 bases, with 3 bases of the junction left unmatched.

The sample holds a few counts of this clonotype. The chain couples TRBV12-3 or TRBV12-4 to TRBJ1-1, with a weak D call TRBD1 (5 bases). CDR3 length equals 14 residues. V was shortened by 6 bases and J by 5 bases, with 16 bases between the two germline ends. This chain's CDR3 is CASSPPLGVTEAFF. The CDR3 region has the DNA TGTGCCAGCAGCCCTCCCCTGGGGGTAACTGAAGCTTTCTTT.

V is TRBV15 and J is TRBJ2-7; maybe TRBD1 (5 bases). Germline CDR1 and CDR2: LNHNV and YYDKDF (reference sequence). The CDR3 runs to 13 residues. The germline V and J ends were trimmed by 2 bases and 4 bases, with 9 bases remaining between them. The CDR3 loop is CATSRPQGYEQYF. CDR3 DNA sequence: TGTGCCACCAGCAGACCCCAGGGTTACGAGCAGTACTTC.

The chain has TRBV7-2 and TRBJ2-1, with 10 nucleotides matching TRBD2. The CDR3 covers 15 residues. Germline-derived CDR1 and CDR2 are SGHTA and FQGNSA. V was clipped by 5 bases and J by 6 bases; unmatched bases: 7. CDR3 DNA: TGTGCCAGCAGCATGAGCGGGGGGGCCTCCAATGAGCAGTTCTTC. Translating it yields CASSMSGGASNEQFF.

This clonotype occurred many times. V is TRBV24-1 and J is TRBJ2-3; possibly TRBD1 or TRBD2 for D (6 bases each). Germline CDR1 reads KGHDR; CDR2 reads SFDVKD. V shed 8 bases and J shed 3 bases, with 26 bases lying between them. CDR3 length equals 18 residues. The CDR3: CATTPLMGGRAFTDTQYF. DNA of the CDR3: TGTGCCACCACCCCCTTAATGGGGGGCAGGGCTTTTACAGATACGCAGTATTTT.

J is TRBJ2-3 and V is TRBV5-1; D perhaps matches TRBD2 (6 bases). There are 16 residues in the CDR3. Trimming took off 4 bases at V and 2 bases at J, with 17 bases between the two ends. The germline V gene encodes CDR1 SGHRS and CDR2 YFSETQ. CDR3 in DNA: TGCGCCAGCAGCGCCCGAGGAGGCGGGAACACAGATACGCAGTATTTT. Its protein is CASSARGGGNTDTQYF.

V usage is TRBV2 and J usage is TRBJ2-4, with D hard to call. Per germline, CDR1 SNHLY and CDR2 FYNNEI. CDR3 length: 16 amino acids. Trimming shortened V by 6 bases and J by 5 bases, and 20 bases separated the two germline ends. CDR3 residues: CASSPEEGLFQNIQYF. CDR3 in DNA: TGTGCCAGCAGCCCCGAGGAAGGGCTGTTTCAAAACATTCAGTACTTC.

This clonotype was found many times. This rearrangement joins TRBV6-5 to TRBJ2-7; 7 nucleotides agree with TRBD1. From germline, CDR1 is MNHEY and CDR2 SVGAGI. The CDR3 has 12 amino acids. Trimming removed 2 bases from V and 7 bases from J; junction bases left unmatched: 2. The CDR3, as DNA: TGTGCCAGCAGTTACAGGGGGCAGGAGCAGTACTTC. Protein sequence: CASSYRGQEQYF.

The chain carries TRBV4-3 and TRBJ2-1, with no clear D. The CDR3 length is 13 residues. Deletions cut 0 bases from V and 6 bases from J, with 6 bases between. Germline V gene sequence: CDR1 LGHNA, CDR2 YSLEER. CDR3 nucleotides: TGCGCCAGCAGCCAAGAACCAGGCAATGAGCAGTTCTTC. This gives the protein CASSQEPGNEQFF.

This clonotype appeared a few times. The rearrangement uses TRBV29-1 and TRBJ1-2; D is uncertain. The CDR3 loop spans 13 amino acids. Looked up from germline, CDR1 is SQVTM and CDR2 is ANQGSEA. V was cut by 5 bases and J by 4 bases, with 14 bases left in between. DNA for the CDR3: TGCAGCGTTACACCCCTGAGGGTCTATGGCTACACCTTC. It codes for CSVTPLRVYGYTF.

This chain uses TRBV5-1 with TRBJ2-1; TRBD1 might be the D (6 bases). From germline, CDR1 is SGHRS and CDR2 YFSETQ. Deletions cut 4 bases from V and 2 bases from J, with 13 bases between. The CDR3 runs 15 residues. The CDR3 nucleotides are TGCGCCAGCAGCCCCCAGGGGTACGCCTACAATGAGCAGTTCTTC. Translation gives CASSPQGYAYNEQFF. Using reference TRBV5-1 and TRBJ2-1 for the parts outside the CDR3, the full variable domain is KAGVTQTPRYLIKTRGQQVTLSCSPISGHRSVSWYQQTPGQGLQFLFEYFSETQRNKGNFPGRFSGRQFSNSRSEMNVSTLELGDSALYLCASSPQGYAYNEQFFGPGTRLTVL.

This clonotype was seen a few times. The genes are TRBV6-5 and TRBJ1-5; no firm D call. The germline V gene encodes CDR1 MNHEY and CDR2 SVGAGI. The germline V and J ends were trimmed by 4 bases and 2 bases, with 9 bases remaining between them. CDR3 size: 14 residues. CDR3 residues: CASSLQRGNQPQHF. The CDR3 coding sequence is TGTGCCAGCAGTTTGCAAAGGGGCAATCAGCCCCAGCATTTT.

There are many counts of this clonotype. The rearrangement links TRBV7-9 to TRBJ2-7, with 8 bases fitting TRBD1. The CDR3 runs 15 residues. Trimming took 5 bases from V and 3 from J; bases not matched to a gene: 9. The germline V gene has CDR1 SEHNR and CDR2 FQNEAQ (reference sequence). This CDR3 reads CASSPRQGRDYEQYF. The CDR3 nucleotides read TGTGCCAGCAGCCCGCGACAGGGGCGAGACTACGAGCAGTACTTC.